The subject of this entry is one TCR beta chain. The sample comes from a study of PD-1 blockade in classical Hodgkin lymphoma. Generated by immunoSEQ multiplex PCR, the TCRdb table keeps only in-frame clones and is missing some. The sample lists 30,000 to 40,000 clones; around nine tenths were seen once. Time point indicated: newly diagnosed, previously untreated cHL patient sample. Magnetic negative selection served to purify CD4+ T cells out of PBMCs that had been thawed. V lost 2 bases, J lost 3 bases, and 11 bases lay in between. This CDR3 region has 14 residues. CDR1 is KGHSH and CDR2 is LQKENI in the germline V gene.

This sequence originates from a human donor with classical Hodgkin lymphoma. Specimen: CD4+ T cells from blood. V and J are TRBV18 and TRBJ2-7; possible D gene TRBD1, 6 bases. The CDR3 sequence is CASSPNEQGYEQYF. Here the CDR3 DNA reads TGTGCCAGCTCACCAAATGAACAGGGCTACGAGCAGTACTTC. The full variable domain, with the rest looked up from reference TRBV18 and TRBJ2-7, is NAGVMQNPRHLVRRRGQEARLRCSPMKGHSHVYWYRQLPEEGLKFMVYLQKENIIDESGMPKERFSAEFPKEGPSILRIQQVVRGDSAAYFCASSPNEQGYEQYFGPGTRLTVT.